A selection of T cell receptor beta chains follows, all from one sample in a study of cytomegalovirus exposure and HLA in healthy donors. The method was immunoSEQ multiplex PCR; TCRdb's version includes in-frame clones alone and lacks a portion of them. The repertoire table contains fewer than 60,000 clones. Sequencing used PBMCs. Every receptor here comes from a woman in her 40s in good health and CMV-seronegative. Each CDR3 is given with its conserved first and last residue. Fields, in order: J gene, D gene, CDR3 length, V gene, CDR3 DNA, CDR3 protein. D genes are given only for firm matches.

J gene: TRBJ1-1
D gene: -
CDR3 length: 13
V gene: TRBV19
CDR3 DNA: TGTGCCAGTAGCCAGGGGAAGAACACTGAAGCTTTCTTT
CDR3 protein: CASSQGKNTEAFF

J gene: TRBJ1-4
D gene: -
CDR3 length: 13
V gene: TRBV6-1
CDR3 DNA: TGTGCCAGCAGCCGGGTTACTAATGAAAAACTGTTTTTT
CDR3 protein: CASSRVTNEKLFF

J gene: TRBJ1-2
D gene: TRBD1
CDR3 length: 14
V gene: TRBV6-6
CDR3 DNA: TGTGCCAGCGAACCGGGACAGGGGGCCTATGGCTACACCTTC
CDR3 protein: CASEPGQGAYGYTF

J gene: TRBJ1-2
D gene: -
CDR3 length: 15
V gene: TRBV6-1
CDR3 DNA: TGTGCCAGCAGTGAAATAACAGGGAACAACTATGGCTACACCTTC
CDR3 protein: CASSEITGNNYGYTF

J gene: TRBJ2-5
D gene: -
CDR3 length: 14
V gene: TRBV4-1
CDR3 DNA: TGCGCCAGCAGCCAAGAGGGAGTGGAAGAGACCCAGTACTTC
CDR3 protein: CASSQEGVEETQYF

J gene: TRBJ1-1
D gene: -
CDR3 length: 15
V gene: TRBV9
CDR3 DNA: TGTGCCAGCAGCGTAGTTTGGGGGCGGAACACTGAAGCTTTCTTT
CDR3 protein: CASSVVWGRNTEAFF

J gene: TRBJ2-7
D gene: TRBD1
CDR3 length: 18
V gene: TRBV28
CDR3 DNA: TGTGCCAGCAGTTCCCCCCCGGGACAGGGGGGAAGCTCCTACGAGCAGTACTTC
CDR3 protein: CASSSPPGQGGSSYEQYF

J gene: TRBJ2-7
D gene: -
CDR3 length: 15
V gene: TRBV18
CDR3 DNA: TGTGCCAGCTCACCCGACAGGTCGAGGGATTACGAGCAGTACTTC
CDR3 protein: CASSPDRSRDYEQYF

J gene: TRBJ2-3
D gene: TRBD2
CDR3 length: 14
V gene: TRBV9
CDR3 DNA: TGTGCCAGCAGCGTAGCGACTAGCGGGGTCGGGCAGTATTTT
CDR3 protein: CASSVATSGVGQYF

J gene: TRBJ2-5
D gene: -
CDR3 length: 12
V gene: TRBV5-1
CDR3 DNA: TGCGCCAGCAGCTTGTCTCAAGAGACCCAGTACTTC
CDR3 protein: CASSLSQETQYF

J gene: TRBJ1-6
D gene: -
CDR3 length: 15
V gene: TRBV5-4
CDR3 DNA: TGTGCCAGCAGCTTGGCCGACAGGAATAATTCACCCCTCCACTTT
CDR3 protein: CASSLADRNNSPLHF

J gene: TRBJ1-1
D gene: -
CDR3 length: 13
V gene: TRBV18
CDR3 DNA: TGTGCCAGCTCACCACGGGGGGAAACTGAAGCTTTCTTT
CDR3 protein: CASSPRGETEAFF

J gene: TRBJ2-7
D gene: TRBD2
CDR3 length: 17
V gene: TRBV5-4
CDR3 DNA: TGTGCCAGCAGCCCGGGACTAGCGGGTAGAGGCACCTACGAGCAGTACTTC
CDR3 protein: CASSPGLAGRGTYEQYF

J gene: TRBJ2-5
D gene: -
CDR3 length: 19
V gene: TRBV21-1
CDR3 DNA: TGTGCCAGCAGCAAAGGGCGGTCTCGGAGCGGGGGGAAACTCCAGACCCAGTACTTC
CDR3 protein: CASSKGRSRSGGKLQTQYF

J gene: TRBJ2-5
D gene: -
CDR3 length: 11
V gene: TRBV2
CDR3 DNA: TGTGCCGTACAGGGACAAGAGAACCAGTACTTC
CDR3 protein: CAVQGQENQYF

J gene: TRBJ1-1
D gene: -
CDR3 length: 14
V gene: TRBV7-2
CDR3 DNA: TGTGCCAGCAGCTTAACATATCGGGACACTGAAGCTTTCTTT
CDR3 protein: CASSLTYRDTEAFF

J gene: TRBJ1-3
D gene: TRBD1
CDR3 length: 14
V gene: TRBV6-5
CDR3 DNA: TGTGCCAGCAGGGAGGGGGCGGTTGGAAACACCATATATTTT
CDR3 protein: CASREGAVGNTIYF

J gene: TRBJ1-1
D gene: TRBD1
CDR3 length: 16
V gene: TRBV5-1
CDR3 DNA: TGCGCCAGCAGCCCAGGGACAGCATCCTTGAACACTGAAGCTTTCTTT
CDR3 protein: CASSPGTASLNTEAFF